These 22 T cell receptor beta chains originate from one sample sequenced in a study of radiotherapy plus CTLA-4 blockade in lung cancer. The table came from immunoSEQ multiplex PCR; TCRdb's copy has only in-frame clones and leaves some out. The sample shows roughly 110,000 clones, more than 70% of them seen only once. The sample here was peripheral blood, taken from a patient treated with radiotherapy plus ipilimumab. The receptors were gathered from a human donor with non-small cell lung cancer that progressed on radiotherapy plus ipilimumab. Some clones in this sample may be carry-over from other donors' samples.

This chain links TRBV4-1 with TRBJ2-7, with D possibly TRBD1 on 6 matching bases. The CDR3 runs to 14 residues. Germline values: CDR1 MGHRA, CDR2 YSYEKL. V dropped 0 bases and J dropped 3 bases, with 9 bases sitting between them. This CDR3 reads CASSQDTGIYEQYF. The CDR3 DNA reads as TGCGCCAGCAGCCAAGATACAGGGATCTACGAGCAGTACTTC.

The genes are TRBV15 and TRBJ1-3; 7 bases map to TRBD1. There are 16 residues in the CDR3. Germline CDR1 is LNHNV and CDR2 is YYDKDF (reference sequence). The V gene end was trimmed by 1 base and the J gene end by 0 bases; junction bases not matched to a gene: 3. In DNA, the CDR3 is TGTGCCACCAGCAGAGTGGACAGGCTCTCTGGAAACACCATATATTTT. It translates to CATSRVDRLSGNTIYF.

The V gene is TRBV30, the J gene TRBJ1-1; unclear D gene. V lost 1 base to trimming and J lost 0 bases, with 9 bases between them. This CDR3 spans 14 amino acids. The germline CDR1 and CDR2 sequences are GTSNPN and SVGIG (reference sequence). The CDR3, as DNA: TGTGCCTGGAGTGGGCAGATGATGAACACTGAAGCTTTCTTT. Translation gives CAWSGQMMNTEAFF.

This sequence joins TRBV5-1 and TRBJ2-7, with D perhaps assigned TRBD1 or TRBD2 (5 bases each). V was trimmed by 6 bases and J by 4 bases, leaving 11 bases between them. Per germline, CDR1 SGHRS and CDR2 YFSETQ. CDR3 length: 12 amino acids. CDR3 amino acids: CASNGGGYEQYF. CDR3 bases: TGCGCCAGCAATGGTGGGGGTTACGAGCAGTACTTC.

This clone was seen a handful of times. This sequence joins TRBV7-3 and TRBJ1-2, with 8 bases lining up with TRBD1. Trimming at V came to 5 bases and at J to 7 bases, leaving 6 bases not matched to a gene. The CDR3 has 13 residues. CDR1 and CDR2 (germline): SGHTA, FQGTGA. CDR3 bases: TGTGCCAGCAGCCCAGGACAGGGTCGTGGCTACACCTTC. Translating gives CASSPGQGRGYTF.

The chain combines TRBV4-1 with TRBJ1-1, with D maybe TRBD1 (5 bases). Trimming cost V 0 bases and J 4 bases, with 12 bases left between them. Germline values: CDR1 MGHRA, CDR2 YSYEKL. This CDR3 is built from 15 residues. The CDR3 region is CASSQDLSGATEAFF. CDR3 DNA sequence: TGCGCCAGCAGCCAAGATCTTTCTGGGGCCACTGAAGCTTTCTTT.

This clone was counted between two and nine times. The chain couples TRBV6-5 to TRBJ1-2; TRBD1 agrees at 9 bases. The CDR3 runs to 12 residues. From germline, CDR1 is MNHEY and CDR2 SVGAGI. With V trimmed by 6 bases and J by 7 bases, 3 bases remained unmatched. The CDR3 DNA is TGTGCCAGCAGCGGGACAGGGCTTGGCTACACCTTC. Translating it yields CASSGTGLGYTF.

The table lists this clone with a few counts. V and J are TRBV7-9 and TRBJ1-1; D unresolved. This CDR3 region has 13 residues. The germline CDR1 and CDR2 sequences are SEHNR and FQNEAQ (reference sequence). Between the trimmed V and J ends, which lost 1 base and 1 base, there was a span of 4 bases. The CDR3 coding sequence is TGTGCCAGCAGCTTAGACACGAACACTGAAGCTTTCTTT. It specifies CASSLDTNTEAFF. The whole variable domain, filled in from reference TRBV7-9 and TRBJ1-1, reads DTGVSQNPRHKITKRGQNVTFRCDPISEHNRLYWYRQTLGQGPEFLTYFQNEAQLEKSRLLSDRFSAERPKGSFSTLEIQRTEQGDSAMYLCASSLDTNTEAFFGQGTRLTVV.

V gene TRBV2 combines with J gene TRBJ1-5; 9 bases agree with TRBD1. Looked up from germline, CDR1 is SNHLY and CDR2 is FYNNEI. This CDR3 has 16 residues. The V and J ends lost 1 base and 5 bases, in that order; junction bases with no gene match: 6. The CDR3 sequence: CASSEGKGQGHQPQHF. The CDR3 bases are TGTGCCAGCAGTGAAGGGAAGGGACAGGGACATCAGCCCCAGCATTTT. The variable domain in full, with the rest retrieved from reference TRBV2 and TRBJ1-5, is EPEVTQTPSHQVTQMGQEVILRCVPISNHLYFYWYRQILGQKVEFLVSFYNNEISEKSEIFDDQFSVERPDGSNFTLKIRSTKLEDSAMYFCASSEGKGQGHQPQHFGDGTRLSIL.

J is TRBJ1-1 and V is TRBV6-5; TRBD1 is a possible D gene (5 bases). The length of the CDR3 is 16 residues. Germline CDR1 is MNHEY and CDR2 is SVGAGI. Trimming cost V 4 bases and J 5 bases, with 20 bases left between them. CDR3 residues: CASSSQVGEWGTEAFF. CDR3 DNA sequence: TGTGCCAGCAGTTCCCAAGTAGGGGAATGGGGGACTGAAGCTTTCTTT.

The chain couples TRBV7-9 to TRBJ1-2; TRBD1 aligns across 7 bases. Losses at the gene ends were 4 bases for V and 6 bases for J; bases not matched to a gene: 8. Germline V gene data show CDR1 as SEHNR and CDR2 as FQNEAQ (reference sequence). The CDR3 is made up of 14 amino acids. As DNA, the CDR3 is TGTGCCAGCAGCTCTGGGACAGCTCAGGATGGCTACACCTTC. This translates into CASSSGTAQDGYTF.

The chain is built from TRBV7-2 and TRBJ2-5; 7 bases align to TRBD1. The CDR3 loop spans 14 amino acids. CDR1 is SGHTA, CDR2 FQGNSA, per germline. V lost 5 bases, J lost 4 bases, and 7 bases stayed unmatched. The CDR3 is CASSPQTGSETQYF. The CDR3 bases are TGTGCCAGCAGCCCACAGACAGGGTCAGAGACCCAGTACTTC. Based on the CDR3 plus reference TRBV7-2 and TRBJ2-5, the full variable domain is GAGVSQSPSNKVTEKGKDVELRCDPISGHTALYWYRQSLGQGLEFLIYFQGNSAPDKSGLPSDRFSAERTGGSVSTLTIQRTQQEDSAVYLCASSPQTGSETQYFGPGTRLLVL.

J is TRBJ1-6 and V is TRBV11-1; no clear D. The V gene lost 3 bases and the J gene lost 0 bases, with 6 bases spanning the gap. Germline-derived CDR1 and CDR2 are SGHAT and FQDESV (reference sequence). The CDR3 is 15 amino acids. CDR3 region: CASSLVSSYNSPLHF. CDR3 bases: TGTGCCAGCAGCTTGGTCAGCTCCTATAATTCACCCCTCCACTTT.

The chain is built from TRBV4-1 and TRBJ2-4; 13 nucleotides align to TRBD2. Germline V lookup: CDR1 MGHRA, CDR2 YSYEKL. V shed 4 bases, J shed 0 bases, and the junction held 6 bases outside the gene matches. The CDR3 consists of 18 residues. The CDR3 is CASSLRTSGGQAKNIQYF. The CDR3 nucleotides are TGCGCCAGCAGCCTTCGGACTAGCGGGGGTCAAGCCAAAAACATTCAGTACTTC.

V is TRBV25-1 and J is TRBJ1-5; D is perhaps TRBD1 (6 bases). The germline gives CDR1 MGHDK, CDR2 SYGVNS. V lost 3 bases and J 6 bases, leaving 15 bases between the germline ends. The CDR3 sequence is 15 residues long. The CDR3 here is CASSDLQGVGQPQHF. CDR3 coding DNA: TGTGCCAGCAGTGATTTACAGGGTGTTGGTCAGCCCCAGCATTTT.

As regards this clone: Additional DNA sequences in this sample encode the identical CDR3. This rearrangement joins TRBV7-9 to TRBJ1-6; 9 nucleotides line up with TRBD1. The germline gives CDR1 SEHNR, CDR2 FQNEAQ (reference sequence). V gave up 5 bases and J gave up 7 bases; unmatched junction bases: 6. The CDR3 covers 15 residues. DNA of the CDR3: TGTGCCAGCAGCCTACAGGGGGCTAGGAATTCACCCCTCCACTTT. Amino acid sequence: CASSLQGARNSPLHF. Full variable domain (remainder filled in from reference TRBV7-9 and TRBJ1-6): DTGVSQNPRHKITKRGQNVTFRCDPISEHNRLYWYRQTLGQGPEFLTYFQNEAQLEKSRLLSDRFSAERPKGSFSTLEIQRTEQGDSAMYLCASSLQGARNSPLHFGNGTRLTVT.

Comment on this clone: The same CDR3 arises from other DNA sequences in this sample as well. This CDR3 reads CASSVPGGPGTNTGELFF. Written as DNA, the CDR3 is TGTGCCAGCAGCGTCCCGGGGGGGCCAGGGACGAACACCGGGGAGCTGTTTTTT. The J gene is TRBJ2-2, the V gene TRBV9; 8 bases line up with TRBD2. Germline loops: CDR1 SGDLS, CDR2 YYNGEE. The J segment lost 0 bases and the V segment lost 2 bases, leaving 9 bases of the junction unmatched. The CDR3 consists of 18 residues.

The genes are TRBV19 and TRBJ2-4, with D uncertain. The germline V and J ends were trimmed by 8 bases and 0 bases, with 11 bases remaining between them. CDR3 length equals 14 residues. CDR1 and CDR2 from the germline V gene are LNHDA and SQIVND (reference sequence). The CDR3 nucleotides are TGTGCCAGTGGGGAATTGCTAGCCAAAAACATTCAGTACTTC. Protein product: CASGELLAKNIQYF. The variable domain in full, with the rest retrieved from reference TRBV19 and TRBJ2-4, is DGGITQSPKYLFRKEGQNVTLSCEQNLNHDAMYWYRQDPGQGLRLIYYSQIVNDFQKGDIAEGYSVSREKKESFPLTVTSAQKNPTAFYLCASGELLAKNIQYFGAGTRLSVL.

The chain uses TRBV5-6 and TRBJ2-5; D is unresolved. Trimming cost V 0 bases and J 6 bases, with 15 bases left between them. The CDR3 runs 15 residues. Germline CDR1 and CDR2: SGHDT and YYEEEE. CDR3 sequence reads: CASSLVDEFAQTQYF. CDR3 bases: TGTGCCAGCAGCTTGGTCGACGAGTTCGCACAGACCCAGTACTTC.

The chain links TRBV9 to TRBJ2-4, with 7 bases matching TRBD1. CDR3 length: 20 amino acids. Germline CDR1 reads SGDLS; CDR2 reads YYNGEE. Losses at the gene ends were 4 bases for V and 0 bases for J; bases not matched to a gene: 19. CDR3 residues: CASSPHRQGWSSAAKNIQYF. The CDR3, as DNA: TGTGCCAGCAGCCCCCATCGACAGGGTTGGAGTAGCGCAGCCAAAAACATTCAGTACTTC.

Details on this clone: One end of the junction fails to match germline, which may point to a read error. V and J are TRBV7-7 and TRBJ2-2, with a tentative D call TRBD2 (5 bases). The CDR3 has 17 residues. Per the germline V gene, CDR1 is SSHAT and CDR2 is FNYEAQ (reference sequence). CDR3 sequence: CASSLGGHAANTGELFF. For the CDR3, the DNA is TGTGCTAGCAGCTTAGGAGGCCACGCCGCAAACACCGGGGAGCTGTTTTTT.

The chain uses TRBV5-1 and TRBJ2-4; D gene uncertain. Germline values: CDR1 SGHRS, CDR2 YFSETQ. CDR3 length: 16 residues. The ends were cut back, 1 base at V and 5 bases at J, with 16 bases in the middle. CDR3 sequence reads: CASSLSDSRTQNIQYF. CDR3 coding DNA: TGCGCCAGCAGCTTGTCGGATTCCCGGACCCAAAACATTCAGTACTTC.